This T cell receptor beta chain was documented in a study of immune evolution from preneoplasia to lung adenocarcinoma. Whole-study results and caveats: Normal lung had highest clonality; later lesions appeared denser, more diverse.

The germline gives CDR1 MNHEY, CDR2 SMNVEV (reference sequence). Trimming took 5 bases from V and 0 from J, leaving 27 bases between them. There are 20 residues in the CDR3. This clone was seen more than once but under ten times. Its antigen remains unknown. Assay: immunoSEQ multiplex PCR; the TCRdb copy retains only in-frame clones and omits some. The sample lists about 4,600 clones, about 68% occurring once. The TCR comes from a person aged 60-79 years with lung adenocarcinoma. The sequencing input was FFPE adjacent normal lung tissue. The V call is TRBV27, the J call TRBJ2-3; tentatively, D is TRBD2 (8 bases). CDR3 sequence (DNA): TGTGCCAGCAGTCCATGGAGGGGGCGGGCTAGCGGGTCTAGCACAGATACGCAGTATTTT. Encoded protein: CASSPWRGRASGSSTDTQYF.